This T cell receptor (beta chain) derives from a study of vaccination and CD4 T cells after COVID-19. Study-wide context: Convalescent patients gave post-COVID blood a median approximately 100 days post-diagnosis, range 35 to 161.

V shed 3 bases and J 6 bases; nucleotides not matched to a gene: 4. The CDR3 has 15 residues. Looked up from germline, CDR1 is SEHNR and CDR2 is FQNEAQ (reference sequence). This clonotype was recorded only once. The antigen remains undetermined. With the Oncomine TCR Beta short-read assay, DNA from cultured CD4+ T cells was sequenced. TCRdb used MiXCR to reprocess the PCR reads, holding one entry per CDR3 protein. The table has tens of thousands of distinct CDR3 sequences, about 61% seen once; the top ten hold around 16%. Indicated treatment: roughly 10-day PBMC culture with coronavirus spike peptide pools or control peptides (ViraFEST assay). PBMC cultures, at approximately 2 million cells per well, received around 10 IU/ml IL-2 and 8 to 10 ug/ml peptide pools. Study-wide results and caveats: Researchers report that a median about 86% of reactive clones in convalescent patients surfaced only post-vaccination.

The TCR comes from a human donor who received a COVID-19 vaccine. The sample was CD4+ T cells from blood, cultured in vitro, taken after SARS-CoV-2 vaccination. The chain combines TRBV7-9 with TRBJ2-1, with 11 positions matching TRBD2. CDR3 sequence reads: CASSLGLAAPNEQFF. CDR3 DNA: TGTGCCAGCAGCTTGGGACTAGCGGCTCCCAATGAGCAGTTCTTC.